Detailed here is one T cell receptor beta chain. No antigen is known for it. Base-call qualities are not available, and no considerably larger clone is one nucleotide away. The sample's time point label, in plain terms: newly diagnosed GD, antithyroid drugs for less than 3 months. For both TCR sequencing and RNA sequencing, RNA was extracted from PBMCs using TRIzol. The diagnosis of Graves' disease was made according to American Thyroid Association guidelines. Patients were recruited from an endocrinology department in Xi'an, China. Each patient gave roughly 8.4 milliliters of peripheral blood, collected in an EDTA anticoagulant tube. Ficoll Paque Plus density gradient separation was used to isolate PBMCs, and no additional T cell sorting was done. An Agilent 2100 Bioanalyzer and agarose gel were used to assess RNA quality, and a NanoDrop 2000 was used to measure RNA concentration. The junction carries 14 bases between V and J, which are trimmed by 5 bases and 3 bases respectively. The CDR3, cysteine through phenylalanine, is 14 amino acids long. Of all the DNA, just the CDR3 is kept, 42 bases in frame from base 1. CDR1 and CDR2 (MNHNS, SASEGT) derive from the germline V gene.

Preparation of the library involved multiplex PCR. Sequencer: Illumina HiSeq 4000. To build TCR beta libraries, CDR3 regions were amplified by Arm-PCR using iRepertoire HTBI primers. Before sequencing, the PCR products underwent gel purification. Per the original workflow: A total of fewer than 65 TRBV and 14 TRBJ segments were identified across samples and were used for gene usage analysis of CDR3 amino acid clonotypes. COPE and FqMerger were used to merge filtered high-quality paired reads into contigs. BLAST was used to align contigs to IMGT TRBV, TRBD and TRBJ reference genes, and CDR3 was defined according to IMGT. Clonotypes above 0.1% frequency were classified as highly expanded clones. Repertoire diversity was measured by Shannon entropy, and V-J evenness by the Gini coefficient. Public clonotypes were defined as clonotypes shared by more than one individual. TCRdb ran its own pipeline on the public reads, namely fastp trimming at Q25 and MiXCR clone calling, and kept in-frame beta chains. Every CDR3 protein is listed once, alongside the most common genes and DNA of its rows. The V and J calls, along with clone size, are taken from TCRdb and not from the paper's own processing. This sample lists about 520,000 distinct CDR3 sequences; more than 10% were detected once. The leading ten clones occupy about 8.3% of the sample.

The sample comes from a study of regulatory T cells in long-lasting Graves disease (dated by TCRdb to 2020 to 2023). Describing the broader study: Patients with newly diagnosed Graves' disease had been on antithyroid drugs for under 3 months. The study was conducted in China and was registered as a clinical trial. A total of approximately 35 samples underwent TCR sequencing: about 13 from persistent and around 20 from newly diagnosed Graves' disease patients. This study used TCR sequencing and RNA sequencing of peripheral blood to compare persistent Graves' disease patients against newly diagnosed Graves' disease patients.

Summary of the overall study and its limitations: Sequencing and analysis were limited to the TCR beta chain. Persistent patients shared more public clonotypes among themselves (roughly 2,700) than newly diagnosed patients did (about 970). Persistent Graves' disease patients showed lower TCR Shannon entropy and fewer highly expanded clones than newly diagnosed patients, suggesting clonal expansion. The authors noted that the small sample size was a limitation that may lower accuracy. Because the primary lesion, thyroid tissue, could not be accessed, the study looked at peripheral blood alone. TRBV28, TRBJ1-2 and TRBJ2-5 were preferentially used in persistent disease, while TRBV20-1 and TRBJ2-1 were favored in newly diagnosed disease.

This sample also belongs to another study, concerning T cells in Graves' hyperthyroidism and ophthalmopathy. According to the second study: A patient counted as having stable Graves' hyperthyroidism if no progression to ophthalmopathy occurred over 18 months of follow-up. Hyperthyroidism patients were newly diagnosed, had a disease duration of under 2 months, and were aged 18 to 65 years. Patients with uncontrolled infections, other autoimmune diseases, pregnancy or lactation were excluded. Clinical symptoms, serum thyroxine and TRAb, thyroid ultrasound, and orbital computed tomography formed the basis for the diagnoses. The TCR CDR3 was subjected to a first round of RT-PCR using the HTBI primer set and the Qiagen OneStep RT-PCR kit. Most expanded thyroid clonotypes (frequency above 0.001) were also detected in blood, a finding suggesting that blood repertoires may reflect thyroid immune responses. Ophthalmopathy was separated from stable hyperthyroidism by a 13 V-J signature model, with over 85% sensitivity and around 81% specificity obtained in cross-validation and 80%/75% obtained in testing. In validation, the model predicted progression to ophthalmopathy a median of about 6.8 months before onset, with about 67% sensitivity and 72.22% specificity. To identify TCR V-J signatures that set the groups apart, the researchers used a discovery cohort of 100 patients, made up of 40 to 45 with Graves' ophthalmopathy and 55 to 65 with stable Graves' hyperthyroidism. Prospective prediction of ophthalmopathy was tested in an independent validation cohort consisting of about 20 hyperthyroidism patients and some 16 patients who later progressed to ophthalmopathy. The 100 discovery patients were randomly split 7:3 into training and test sets. Thyroid tissue and blood T-cell repertoires from roughly 6 Graves' hyperthyroidism patients were also compared in the study. After blood sampling, hyperthyroidism patients were treated with methimazole at a starting dose of 30 mg daily, and ophthalmopathy patients were treated with high-dose intravenous methylprednisolone. The libraries were constructed in a second round of multiplex PCR and then size-selected and purified. Paired-end sequencing of the libraries was performed with 100 bp reads on an Illumina HiSeq2000. SOAPnuke was used to process the raw data, with reads discarded if the reads contained adapters or uncalled bases, had a mean Phred below 15, or lacked an exact constant-primer or identifier match. COPE v1.2.5 was used to merge high-quality paired reads, and clonotypes were defined as unique nucleotide sequences. MiTCR v1.1 was used to align the clonotypes against IMGT TRBV, TRBD and TRBJ reference segments. Analysis was restricted to V-J combinations with a frequency above 0.0001, which covered 98% to 99.2% of repertoires. The TCS score was defined as F50 (clonal expansion) divided by E x V (chaos), with BLOSUM62-based TCRdist calculated between CDR3 peptides within each V-J. Welch's t-statistics and random forest reduced roughly 500 V-J features to 13, which were used in a naive Bayes classifier (R e1071). No statistical method was used to set the sample size in advance, and investigators knew the group allocation. According to the paper, TCR Vbeta CDR3 sequencing was carried out on over 130 peripheral blood samples, which came from 40 to 45 ophthalmopathy, 75 to 80 hyperthyroidism and about 17 progressor patients.

The TCR comes from a woman aged 30 to 39 with Graves disease. Donor details come from another sample of the same person, matched by shared clones. Here the chain combines TRBV6-1 and TRBJ2-7, with a tentative D call of TRBD1 or TRBD2, each matching 5 bases. The specimen was peripheral blood mononuclear cells (PBMCs), collected at new diagnosis, from a patient treated with antithyroid drugs. The sequenced DNA is TGTGCCAGCAGTAGGAGCCGGGACGGCTACGAGCAGTACTTC. This gives the protein CASSRSRDGYEQYF.